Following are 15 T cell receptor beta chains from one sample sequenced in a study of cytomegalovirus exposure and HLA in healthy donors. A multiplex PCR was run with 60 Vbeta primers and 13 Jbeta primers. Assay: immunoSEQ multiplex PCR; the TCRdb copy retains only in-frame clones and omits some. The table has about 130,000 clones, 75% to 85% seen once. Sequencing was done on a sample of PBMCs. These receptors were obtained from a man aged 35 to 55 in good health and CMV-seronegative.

The CDR3 here is CASSLGLAGYEQYF. CDR3 coding DNA: TGTGCCAGCAGCTTAGGACTAGCGGGGTACGAGCAGTACTTC. V and J are TRBV7-6 and TRBJ2-7, with 11 bases aligning to TRBD2. CDR3 length equals 14 residues. Germline V gives CDR1 SGHVS, CDR2 FNYEAQ. The V segment lost 1 base and the J segment 4 bases; nucleotides outside the gene matches: 0. The complete variable domain, with remaining parts taken from reference TRBV7-6 and TRBJ2-7, reads GAGVSQSPRYKVTKRGQDVALRCDPISGHVSLYWYRQALGQGPEFLTYFNYEAQQDKSGLPNDRFSAERPEGSISTLTIQRTEQRDSAMYRCASSLGLAGYEQYFGPGTRLTVT.

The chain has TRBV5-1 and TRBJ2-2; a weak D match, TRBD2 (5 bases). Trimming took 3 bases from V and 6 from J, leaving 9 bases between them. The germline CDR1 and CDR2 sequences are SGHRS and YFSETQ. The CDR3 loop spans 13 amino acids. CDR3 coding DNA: TGCGCCAGCAGCTCCGGTAGCGCCGGGGAGCTGTTTTTT. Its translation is CASSSGSAGELFF.

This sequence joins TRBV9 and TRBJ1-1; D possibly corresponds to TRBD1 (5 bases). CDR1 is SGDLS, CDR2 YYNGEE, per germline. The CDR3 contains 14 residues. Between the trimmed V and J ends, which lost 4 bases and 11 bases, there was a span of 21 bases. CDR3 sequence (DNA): TGTGCCAGCAGCCCTCCGGAGGGCAGGCGGGGGGCTTTCTTT. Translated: CASSPPEGRRGAFF.

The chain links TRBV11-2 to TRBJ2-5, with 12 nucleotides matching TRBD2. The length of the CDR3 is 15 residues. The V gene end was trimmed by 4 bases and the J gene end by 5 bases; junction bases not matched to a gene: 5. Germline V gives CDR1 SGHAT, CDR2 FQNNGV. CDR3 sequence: CASSSGLAGGETQYF. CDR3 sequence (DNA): TGTGCCAGCAGCTCGGGACTAGCGGGTGGTGAGACCCAGTACTTC.

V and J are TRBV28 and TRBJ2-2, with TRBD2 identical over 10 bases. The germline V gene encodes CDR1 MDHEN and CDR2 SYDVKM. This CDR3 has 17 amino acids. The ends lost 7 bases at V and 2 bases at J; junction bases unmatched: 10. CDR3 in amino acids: CASKGASGSANTGELFF. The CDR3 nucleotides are TGTGCCAGCAAGGGGGCTAGCGGGAGCGCTAACACCGGGGAGCTGTTTTTT. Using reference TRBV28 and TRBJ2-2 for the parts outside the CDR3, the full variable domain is DVKVTQSSRYLVKRTGEKVFLECVQDMDHENMFWYRQDPGLGLRLIYFSYDVKMKEKGDIPEGYSVSREKKERFSLILESASTNQTSMYLCASKGASGSANTGELFFGEGSRLTVL.

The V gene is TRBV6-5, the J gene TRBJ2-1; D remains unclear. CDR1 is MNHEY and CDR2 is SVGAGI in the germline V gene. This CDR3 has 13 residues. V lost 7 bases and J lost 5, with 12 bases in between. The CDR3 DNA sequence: TGTGCCAGCAAGTATGACACGAACAATGAGCAGTTCTTC. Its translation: CASKYDTNNEQFF.

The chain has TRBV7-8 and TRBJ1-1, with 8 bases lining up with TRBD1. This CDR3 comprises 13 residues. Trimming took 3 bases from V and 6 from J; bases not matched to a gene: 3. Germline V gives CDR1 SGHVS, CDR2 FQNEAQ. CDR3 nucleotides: TGTGCCAGCAGCTTCTCAGGGGGCTCTGAAGCTTTCTTT. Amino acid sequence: CASSFSGGSEAFF.

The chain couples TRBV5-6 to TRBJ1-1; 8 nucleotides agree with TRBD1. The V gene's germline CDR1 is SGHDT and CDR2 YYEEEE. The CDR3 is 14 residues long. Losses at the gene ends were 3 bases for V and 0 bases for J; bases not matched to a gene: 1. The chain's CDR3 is CASSYRGMNTEAFF. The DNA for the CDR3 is TGTGCCAGCAGCTACAGGGGGATGAACACTGAAGCTTTCTTT.

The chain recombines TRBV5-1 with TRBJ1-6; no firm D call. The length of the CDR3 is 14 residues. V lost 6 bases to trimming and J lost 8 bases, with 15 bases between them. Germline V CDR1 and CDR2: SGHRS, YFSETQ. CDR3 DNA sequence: TGCGCCAGCACCCCACGGGGTTCTGATTCACCCCTCCACTTT. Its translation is CASTPRGSDSPLHF. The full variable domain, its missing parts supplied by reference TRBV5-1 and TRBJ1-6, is KAGVTQTPRYLIKTRGQQVTLSCSPISGHRSVSWYQQTPGQGLQFLFEYFSETQRNKGNFPGRFSGRQFSNSRSEMNVSTLELGDSALYLCASTPRGSDSPLHFGNGTRLTVT.

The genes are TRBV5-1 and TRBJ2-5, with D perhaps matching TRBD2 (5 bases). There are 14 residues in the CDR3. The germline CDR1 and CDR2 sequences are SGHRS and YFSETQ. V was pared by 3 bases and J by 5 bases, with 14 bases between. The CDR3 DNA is TGCGCCAGCAGCTCCGGTGGCGAGGGCGAGACCCAGTACTTC. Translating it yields CASSSGGEGETQYF.

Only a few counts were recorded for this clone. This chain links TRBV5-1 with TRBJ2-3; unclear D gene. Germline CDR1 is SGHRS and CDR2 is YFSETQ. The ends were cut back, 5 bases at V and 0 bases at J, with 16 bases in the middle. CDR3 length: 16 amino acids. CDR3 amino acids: CASRPPGSSSTDTQYF. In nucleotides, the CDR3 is TGCGCCAGCAGACCACCAGGCTCGTCCAGCACAGATACGCAGTATTTT.

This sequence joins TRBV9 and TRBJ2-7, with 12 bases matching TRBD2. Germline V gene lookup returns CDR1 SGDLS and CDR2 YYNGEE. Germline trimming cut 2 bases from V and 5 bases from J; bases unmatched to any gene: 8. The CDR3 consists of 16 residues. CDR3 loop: CASSVQASGRANEQYF. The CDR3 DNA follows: TGTGCCAGCAGCGTTCAGGCTAGCGGGAGGGCAAACGAGCAGTACTTC.

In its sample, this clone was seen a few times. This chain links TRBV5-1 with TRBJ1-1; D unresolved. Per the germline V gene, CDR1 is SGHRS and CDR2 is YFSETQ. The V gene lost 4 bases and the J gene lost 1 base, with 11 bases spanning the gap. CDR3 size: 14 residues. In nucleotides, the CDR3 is TGCGCCAGCAGCATGGGGAGCCAGAACACTGAAGCTTTCTTT. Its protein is CASSMGSQNTEAFF.

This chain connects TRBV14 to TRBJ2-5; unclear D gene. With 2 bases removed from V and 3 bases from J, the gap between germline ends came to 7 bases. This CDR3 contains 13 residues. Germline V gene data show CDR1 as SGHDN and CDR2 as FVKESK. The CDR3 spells CASSQPFEETQYF. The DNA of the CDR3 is TGTGCCAGCAGCCAACCATTTGAAGAGACCCAGTACTTC.

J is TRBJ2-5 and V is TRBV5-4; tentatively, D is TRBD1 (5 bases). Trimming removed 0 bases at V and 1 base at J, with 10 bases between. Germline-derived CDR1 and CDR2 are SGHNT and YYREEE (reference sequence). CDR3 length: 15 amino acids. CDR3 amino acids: CASSLVTGIQETQYF. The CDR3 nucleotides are TGTGCCAGCAGCTTGGTAACAGGTATCCAAGAGACCCAGTACTTC.